The following is a T cell receptor beta chain sequence with its context. V shed 2 bases and J shed 7 bases, with 12 bases lying between them. The CDR3 loop spans 14 amino acids. Germline V lookup: CDR1 MDHEN, CDR2 SYDVKM. This entry belongs to a study of blood T cell repertoires in COVID-19. The overall study: COVID-19 samples, acute and convalescent, were from the United States, Italy and Spain. The cDNA or gDNA used as material had been derived from T cells, B-cell-depleted T cells, or PBMCs.

Original processing methods: By means of reference gene primer amplification, nucleated cell counts were estimated. Measured with immunoSEQ multiplex PCR; TCRdb has only the in-frame clones, and not every one. The D gene and trimming were derived from the DNA, and the V and J assignments and clone size from that table. The repertoire has 84,000 or so clones, roughly four fifths of them found once; the top ten carry about 1.2%. The sequenced sample consisted of peripheral blood. This clonotype originated in a woman at least 80 years old with acute or convalescent COVID-19. V and J are TRBV28 and TRBJ1-5, with no clear D. The CDR3 coding sequence is TGTGCCAGCAGTTTAAGAGGGCCTGACCAGCCCCAGCATTTT. Translating it yields CASSLRGPDQPQHF.